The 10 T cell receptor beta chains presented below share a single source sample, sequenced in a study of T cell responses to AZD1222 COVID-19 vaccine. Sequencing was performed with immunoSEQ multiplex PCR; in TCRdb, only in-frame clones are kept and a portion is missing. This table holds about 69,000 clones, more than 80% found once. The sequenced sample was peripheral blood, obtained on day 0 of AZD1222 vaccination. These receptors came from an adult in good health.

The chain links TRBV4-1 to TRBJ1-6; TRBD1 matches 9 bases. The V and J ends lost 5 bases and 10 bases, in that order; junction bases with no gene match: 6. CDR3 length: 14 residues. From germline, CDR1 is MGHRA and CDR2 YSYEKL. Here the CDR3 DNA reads TGCGCCAGCAGCAAGGGACAGGGACGCTCACCCCTCCACTTT. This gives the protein CASSKGQGRSPLHF.

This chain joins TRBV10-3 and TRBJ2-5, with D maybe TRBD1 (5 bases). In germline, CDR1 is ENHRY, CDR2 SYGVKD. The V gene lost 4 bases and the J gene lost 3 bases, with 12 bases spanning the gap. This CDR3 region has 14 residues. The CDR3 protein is CAISGSQVEETQYF. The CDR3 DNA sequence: TGTGCCATCAGTGGGTCACAGGTGGAAGAGACCCAGTACTTC.

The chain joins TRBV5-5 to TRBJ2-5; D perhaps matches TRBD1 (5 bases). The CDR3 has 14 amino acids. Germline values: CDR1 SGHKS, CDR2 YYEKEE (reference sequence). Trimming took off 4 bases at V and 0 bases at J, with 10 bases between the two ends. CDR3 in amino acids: CASSVDSYQETQYF. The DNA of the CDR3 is TGTGCCAGCAGCGTTGACAGTTACCAAGAGACCCAGTACTTC.

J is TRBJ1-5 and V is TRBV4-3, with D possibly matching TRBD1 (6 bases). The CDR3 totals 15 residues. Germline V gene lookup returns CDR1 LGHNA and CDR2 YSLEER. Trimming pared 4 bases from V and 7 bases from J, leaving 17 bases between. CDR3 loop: CASSLQQGEGQPQHF. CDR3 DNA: TGCGCCAGCAGCCTTCAACAGGGAGAGGGCCAGCCCCAGCATTTT.

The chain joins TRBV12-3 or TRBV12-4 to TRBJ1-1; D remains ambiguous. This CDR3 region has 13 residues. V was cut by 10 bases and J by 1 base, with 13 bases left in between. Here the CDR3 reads CATRVAGNTEAFF. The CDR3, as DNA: TGTGCCACCCGAGTGGCAGGGAACACTGAAGCTTTCTTT.

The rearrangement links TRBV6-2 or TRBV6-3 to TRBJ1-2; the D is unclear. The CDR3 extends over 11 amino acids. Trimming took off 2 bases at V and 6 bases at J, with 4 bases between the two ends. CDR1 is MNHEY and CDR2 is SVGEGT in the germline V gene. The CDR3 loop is CASSYKDGYTF. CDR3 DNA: TGTGCCAGCAGTTACAAGGATGGCTACACCTTC.

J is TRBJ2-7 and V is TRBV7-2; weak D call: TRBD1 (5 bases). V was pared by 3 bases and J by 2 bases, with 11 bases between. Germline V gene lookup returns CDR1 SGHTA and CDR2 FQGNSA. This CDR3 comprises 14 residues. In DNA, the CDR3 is TGTGCCAGCAGCTTCAGACAGTCGACCTACGAGCAGTACTTC. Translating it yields CASSFRQSTYEQYF.

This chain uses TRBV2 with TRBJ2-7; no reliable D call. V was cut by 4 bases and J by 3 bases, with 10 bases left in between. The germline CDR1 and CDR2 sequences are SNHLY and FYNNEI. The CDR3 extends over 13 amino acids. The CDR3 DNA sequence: TGTGCCAGCAGTGCCGTCGACATCTACGAGCAGTACTTC. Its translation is CASSAVDIYEQYF.

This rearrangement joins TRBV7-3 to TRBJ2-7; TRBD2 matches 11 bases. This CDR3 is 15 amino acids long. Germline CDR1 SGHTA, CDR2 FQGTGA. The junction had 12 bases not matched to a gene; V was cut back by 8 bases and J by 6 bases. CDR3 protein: CASSQLAGDVSEQYF. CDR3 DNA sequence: TGTGCCAGCTCGCAACTAGCGGGAGACGTCAGCGAGCAGTACTTC. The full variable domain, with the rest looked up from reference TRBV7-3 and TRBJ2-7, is GAGVSQTPSNKVTEKGKYVELRCDPISGHTALYWYRQSLGQGPEFLIYFQGTGAADDSGLPNDRFFAVRPEGSVSTLKIQRTERGDSAVYLCASSQLAGDVSEQYFGPGTRLTVT.

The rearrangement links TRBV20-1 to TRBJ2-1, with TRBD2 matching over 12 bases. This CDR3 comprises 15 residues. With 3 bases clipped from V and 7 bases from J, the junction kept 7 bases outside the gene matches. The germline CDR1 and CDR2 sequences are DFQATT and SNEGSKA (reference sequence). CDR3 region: CSASSSGRARNEQFF. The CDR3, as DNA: TGCAGTGCTAGTTCTAGCGGGAGGGCAAGGAATGAGCAGTTCTTC.